The 17 T cell receptor beta chains in this list originate from one sample, sequenced in a study of T cell responses to AZD1222 COVID-19 vaccine. Sequenced by immunoSEQ multiplex PCR; TCRdb stores in-frame clones only, minus some. The data contain around 91,000 clones, more than 85% of them singletons. Sequenced here: peripheral blood, sampled 28 days after the second AZD1222 dose. Receptor source: an adult who received the AZD1222 COVID-19 vaccine.

The chain employs TRBV21-1 and TRBJ2-2. TRBV21-1 is a pseudogene locus. The CDR3 is 12 amino acids. CDR3 bases: TGTGCCACCTCAAAAGGGAACCGGGAGCTGTTTTTT. It translates to CATSKGNRELFF.

The rearrangement joins TRBV7-2 to TRBJ2-1; D may match TRBD1 or TRBD2 (5 bases each). Trimming removed 2 bases at V and 5 bases at J, with 10 bases between. The CDR3 is 14 amino acids. CDR1 and CDR2 from the germline V gene are SGHTA and FQGNSA. The CDR3 DNA sequence: TGTGCCAGCAGCTTACAGGGACGGCACAATGAGCAGTTCTTC. It codes for CASSLQGRHNEQFF.

The V call is TRBV6-5, the J call TRBJ2-7; either TRBD1 or TRBD2 may supply D (5 bases each). The V and J ends lost 8 bases and 7 bases respectively, with 21 bases between them. Germline V CDR1 and CDR2: MNHEY, SVGAGI. The CDR3 is 14 amino acids. The CDR3 reads CASFPGAFPREQYF. The CDR3 nucleotides read TGTGCCAGCTTCCCCGGGGCCTTCCCACGGGAGCAGTACTTC.

The V and J genes are TRBV9 and TRBJ2-3; no reliable D call. The germline V gene has CDR1 SGDLS and CDR2 YYNGEE. This CDR3 has 15 residues. V lost 3 bases to trimming and J lost 0 bases, with 11 bases between them. The CDR3 region has the DNA TGTGCCAGCAGCGCATCCCAACCTAGCACAGATACGCAGTATTTT. Amino acids: CASSASQPSTDTQYF.

The CDR3 is CATGRAQETQYF. The DNA for the CDR3 is TGTGCCACCGGGAGGGCTCAAGAGACCCAGTACTTC. This chain connects TRBV15 to TRBJ2-5; 7 nucleotides align to TRBD2. The V gene end was trimmed by 8 bases and the J gene end by 2 bases; junction bases not matched to a gene: 2. The CDR3 is made up of 12 amino acids. Per germline, CDR1 LNHNV and CDR2 YYDKDF (reference sequence).

This clone was counted a single time. The chain recombines TRBV28 with TRBJ1-2, with 7 bases lining up with TRBD1. V shed 7 bases, J shed 0 bases, and the junction held 8 bases outside the gene matches. Per the germline V gene, CDR1 is MDHEN and CDR2 is SYDVKM. This CDR3 spans 15 amino acids. This chain's CDR3 is CASNLGGTANYGYTF. The CDR3 coding sequence is TGTGCCAGCAACCTTGGGGGGACAGCTAACTATGGCTACACCTTC.

The gene calls are TRBV27 and TRBJ2-3, with D tentatively TRBD2 (6 bases). Germline loops: CDR1 MNHEY, CDR2 SMNVEV (reference sequence). CDR3 size: 19 residues. V lost 6 bases to trimming and J lost 0 bases, with 25 bases between them. The CDR3 region has the DNA TGTGCCAGCAGACCCCTAACCCCCCCGCGGAGGGAAAGCACAGATACGCAGTATTTT. Translating it yields CASRPLTPPRRESTDTQYF.

The rearrangement uses TRBV2 and TRBJ2-2; possible D gene TRBD2, 5 bases. V was trimmed by 6 bases and J by 7 bases, leaving 12 bases between them. The germline V gene encodes CDR1 SNHLY and CDR2 FYNNEI. This CDR3 has 13 amino acids. CDR3 sequence: CASRGSEGGELFF. CDR3 DNA: TGTGCCAGCAGAGGTAGCGAGGGCGGGGAGCTGTTTTTT.

The chain combines TRBV27 with TRBJ2-5; TRBD2 matches 7 bases. Looked up from germline, CDR1 is MNHEY and CDR2 is SMNVEV (reference sequence). This CDR3 region has 13 residues. The V gene end was trimmed by 9 bases and the J gene end by 1 base; junction bases not matched to a gene: 5. Here the CDR3 DNA reads TGTGCCAGGGGGGGGGATTCCCAAGAGACCCAGTACTTC. It specifies CARGGDSQETQYF.

The genes are TRBV10-3 and TRBJ1-1, with D uncertain. The V gene's germline CDR1 is ENHRY and CDR2 SYGVKD. Trimming removed 1 base from V and 7 bases from J, with 13 bases in between. The CDR3 covers 14 residues. CDR3 bases: TGTGCCATCAGTGAGTTTGAGGGAACGAATGAAGCTTTCTTT. The encoded protein is CAISEFEGTNEAFF.

V usage is TRBV19 and J usage is TRBJ1-3, with unresolved D. V was clipped by 5 bases and J by 0 bases, with 11 bases between them. CDR1 and CDR2 (germline): LNHDA, SQIVND (reference sequence). The CDR3 has 15 residues. The CDR3 loop reads CASSYGIGSGNTIYF. Written as DNA, the CDR3 is TGTGCCAGTAGTTATGGGATCGGCTCTGGAAACACCATATATTTT.

The V gene is TRBV5-4, the J gene TRBJ2-1, with 7 bases lining up with TRBD2. The CDR3 is 15 amino acids. Germline V lookup: CDR1 SGHNT, CDR2 YYREEE (reference sequence). Unmatched junction bases numbered 6, after V lost 5 bases and J lost 1 base. CDR3 protein: CASRPPSGSYNEQFF. CDR3 DNA sequence: TGTGCCAGCAGACCCCCTAGCGGTTCCTACAATGAGCAGTTCTTC.

The V and J genes are TRBV7-9 and TRBJ1-1; maybe TRBD1 (5 bases). V was trimmed by 4 bases and J by 1 base, leaving 19 bases between them. There are 17 residues in the CDR3. Germline V gives CDR1 SEHNR, CDR2 FQNEAQ (reference sequence). The CDR3, as DNA: TGTGCCAGCAGCTCACCCGGACGGGGACCGAGGAACACTGAAGCTTTCTTT. Its translation: CASSSPGRGPRNTEAFF.

This clone was observed once. The rearrangement joins TRBV28 to TRBJ2-2; a possible D gene is TRBD2 (7 bases). The V end lost 6 bases, the J end lost 0 bases, and 32 bases lay between the germline ends. Germline V gene sequence: CDR1 MDHEN, CDR2 SYDVKM. The CDR3 loop spans 22 amino acids. The CDR3 nucleotides are TGTGCCAGCAGCTCGTTTTTCGGACCGAGGGGGGGGCGTAACCCGAACACCGGGGAGCTGTTTTTT. Amino acids: CASSSFFGPRGGRNPNTGELFF.

This rearrangement joins TRBV5-4 to TRBJ2-3; D is perhaps TRBD2 (6 bases). V lost 0 bases and J 6 bases, leaving 14 bases between the germline ends. The CDR3 has 15 amino acids. The germline V gene encodes CDR1 SGHNT and CDR2 YYREEE (reference sequence). The DNA for the CDR3 is TGTGCCAGCAGCTTGGCCTCTGGAGGGAAGGATACGCAGTATTTT. Its translation is CASSLASGGKDTQYF.

This rearrangement joins TRBV7-3 to TRBJ2-7; D is unresolved. Germline CDR1 reads SGHTA; CDR2 reads FQGTGA. V gave up 0 bases and J gave up 4 bases, with 13 bases separating them. This CDR3 has 15 residues. In DNA, the CDR3 is TGTGCCAGCAGCTTAACCTCAGGTGAAAGGTACGAGCAGTACTTC. It specifies CASSLTSGERYEQYF.

The chain combines TRBV19 with TRBJ2-3; 10 bases are shared with TRBD1. Germline V gene sequence: CDR1 LNHDA, CDR2 SQIVND (reference sequence). The ends lost 5 bases at V and 3 bases at J; junction bases unmatched: 5. CDR3 length equals 15 residues. The CDR3: CASSGRQGATDTQYF. The CDR3 DNA is TGTGCCAGTAGTGGAAGACAGGGGGCAACAGATACGCAGTATTTT. The complete variable domain, with remaining parts taken from reference TRBV19 and TRBJ2-3, reads DGGITQSPKYLFRKEGQNVTLSCEQNLNHDAMYWYRQDPGQGLRLIYYSQIVNDFQKGDIAEGYSVSREKKESFPLTVTSAQKNPTAFYLCASSGRQGATDTQYFGPGTRLTVL.